Sequencing of this TCR beta chain was carried out in a study of T cells in Graves' hyperthyroidism and ophthalmopathy. Study conclusions and caveats: Peripheral blood also featured most of the thyroid clonotypes expanded above 0.001. For ophthalmopathy, model prediction preceded onset by a median about 6.4 months.

From RNA transcripts, TCR beta CDR3 regions were amplified. When the TCR CDR3 underwent first-round RT-PCR, the HTBI primer set was used. TCRdb processed the multiplex PCR reads anew with MiXCR; each CDR3 protein has one entry. Found here are about 520,000 distinct CDR3 sequences, roughly a quarter of them singletons; the top ten hold 10% to 12%. Clinicians diagnosed patients from clinical symptoms, serum thyroxine and TRAb, thyroid ultrasound and orbital computed tomography. PBMCs were collected from an approximately 9 ml volume of fresh peripheral blood. Germline lookup yields CDR1 MNHEY and CDR2 SVGAGI. The CDR3 is made up of 17 amino acids. The V and J ends lost 3 bases and 4 bases respectively, with 19 bases between them. This clonotype was recorded at least ten times. The antigen is unknown.

The sequence came from a woman aged 25 to 39 with Graves' ophthalmopathy. The J gene is TRBJ1-5, the V gene TRBV6-5; a weak D match, TRBD1 (5 bases). Material for sequencing was blood. The CDR3 DNA reads TGTGCCAGCAGTTATGTATTGGGGCCTGCGTTAAATCAGCCCCAGCATTTT. Its protein product is CASSYVLGPALNQPQHF.